These 15 T cell receptor beta chains share one sample of origin, sequenced in a study of CD8+CD57+ T cells in acquired aplastic anemia. It was patients with CD8+CD57+ cell expansion by flow cytometry who were chosen for sequencing. Genomic DNA, the template, was used for profiling of the TCR beta VDJ and CDR3. Using its own MiXCR run on the reads, TCRdb lists one record per CDR3 protein. The sample contains 150,000 to 200,000 distinct CDR3 sequences, 40% to 50% of which appear only once. Specimen: sorted CD4+, CD8+, or CD8+CD57+ T cells (not recorded which) from PBMCs. These receptors all stem from a human donor with aplastic anemia.

This chain uses TRBV24-1 with TRBJ1-1, with D hard to call. The CDR3 totals 13 residues. V dropped 8 bases and J dropped 1 base, with 10 bases sitting between them. The V gene's germline CDR1 is KGHDR and CDR2 SFDVKD. CDR3 DNA sequence: TGTGCCACCAAGGCAGGTAAGAACACTGAAGCTTTCTTT. It specifies CATKAGKNTEAFF.

This clonotype was detected only a few times. This chain joins TRBV19 and TRBJ1-5; 9 bases agree with TRBD1. This CDR3 region has 13 residues. V lost 6 bases and J lost 5; bases outside the gene matches: 2. From germline, CDR1 is LNHDA and CDR2 SQIVND (reference sequence). CDR3 DNA: TGTGCCAGTAGGGACAGGGGATATCAGCCCCAGCATTTT. It is translated as CASRDRGYQPQHF.

This clonotype appeared once. V gene TRBV5-1 combines with J gene TRBJ1-6; 7 positions match TRBD1. CDR1 and CDR2 from the germline V gene are SGHRS and YFSETQ. The ends lost 2 bases at V and 5 bases at J; junction bases unmatched: 7. This CDR3 has 16 residues. CDR3: CASSFVTGSNNSPLHF. CDR3 coding DNA: TGCGCCAGCAGCTTTGTGACAGGGTCGAATAATTCACCCCTCCACTTT.

The count of this clonotype is one. In DNA form, the CDR3 reads TGCAGCGTTGAAGTGGCCGGCTATGGCTACACCTTC. This codes for CSVEVAGYGYTF. V is TRBV29-1 and J is TRBJ1-2; unclear D gene. This CDR3 has 12 amino acids. The V and J ends lost 1 base and 4 bases respectively, with 7 bases between them. In germline, CDR1 is SQVTM, CDR2 ANQGSEA.

This clonotype was counted at least ten times. CDR3 region: CASSQEFELPPRITEAFF. In nucleotides, the CDR3 is TGTGCCAGCAGCCAAGAATTCGAGCTTCCCCCTCGGATAACTGAAGCTTTCTTT. V gene TRBV14 combines with J gene TRBJ1-1; D not resolved. V dropped 0 bases and J dropped 5 bases, with 22 bases sitting between them. The CDR3 extends over 18 amino acids. Germline V gene lookup returns CDR1 SGHDN and CDR2 FVKESK.

In this sample, this clonotype turned up many times. CDR3 protein: CASSLGRSNGYTF. The CDR3 coding sequence is TGCGCCAGCAGCCTTGGCCGTTCCAATGGCTACACCTTC. The V and J genes are TRBV5-1 and TRBJ1-2; D remains ambiguous. The V end was cut by 4 bases, the J end by 6 bases, with 13 bases between. The CDR3 spans 13 residues. The germline V gene encodes CDR1 SGHRS and CDR2 YFSETQ. The variable domain in full, completed from reference TRBV5-1 and TRBJ1-2, reads KAGVTQTPRYLIKTRGQQVTLSCSPISGHRSVSWYQQTPGQGLQFLFEYFSETQRNKGNFPGRFSGRQFSNSRSEMNVSTLELGDSALYLCASSLGRSNGYTFGSGTRLTVV.

This clonotype was seen repeatedly, ten times or more. The chain links TRBV14 to TRBJ2-2, with D unresolved. This CDR3 has 14 residues. V lost 4 bases to trimming and J lost 5 bases, with 11 bases between them. Germline V gene lookup returns CDR1 SGHDN and CDR2 FVKESK. DNA of the CDR3: TGTGCCAGCAGCCCCTGGCATGCGACCGGGGAGCTGTTTTTT. It encodes CASSPWHATGELFF.

This clonotype was counted once. V usage is TRBV19 and J usage is TRBJ1-2; 10 positions match TRBD1. Trimming took 0 bases from V and 8 from J; bases not matched to a gene: 6. CDR1 and CDR2 (germline): LNHDA, SQIVND (reference sequence). The CDR3 loop spans 15 amino acids. The CDR3 DNA sequence: TGTGCCAGTAGTATAGATCTTGAGACAGGGGGCGGCTACACCTTC. Translation gives CASSIDLETGGGYTF.

This clonotype was picked up many times. The chain carries TRBV9 and TRBJ1-1; the D is unclear. Germline CDR1 is SGDLS and CDR2 is YYNGEE. V shed 5 bases and J shed 4 bases, with 18 bases lying between them. This CDR3 is 15 amino acids long. The CDR3 sequence: CASSIKGAAGTEAFF. CDR3 DNA: TGTGCCAGCAGTATTAAAGGAGCGGCGGGCACTGAAGCTTTCTTT.

V and J are TRBV20-1 and TRBJ2-2; 8 nucleotides line up with TRBD1. The CDR3 is 15 residues long. The J segment lost 3 bases and the V segment lost 0 bases, leaving 3 bases of the junction unmatched. Germline CDR1 reads DFQATT; CDR2 reads SNEGSKA (reference sequence). CDR3 residues: CSARDQDRDTGELFF. The CDR3 DNA reads as TGCAGTGCTAGAGACCAGGACAGGGACACCGGGGAGCTGTTTTTT.

The chain employs TRBV5-1 and TRBJ2-7; D is possibly TRBD2 (7 bases). Per the germline V gene, CDR1 is SGHRS and CDR2 is YFSETQ. This CDR3 has 13 amino acids. V dropped 3 bases and J dropped 3 bases, with 10 bases sitting between them. CDR3 sequence (DNA): TGCGCCAGCAGCTGGGGAGGGGGCTACGAGCAGTACTTC. Protein: CASSWGGGYEQYF. Complete variable domain (other parts from reference TRBV5-1 and TRBJ2-7): KAGVTQTPRYLIKTRGQQVTLSCSPISGHRSVSWYQQTPGQGLQFLFEYFSETQRNKGNFPGRFSGRQFSNSRSEMNVSTLELGDSALYLCASSWGGGYEQYFGPGTRLTVT.

This clonotype was seen many times. The V and J genes are TRBV6-2 or TRBV6-3 and TRBJ1-5; 7 bases line up with TRBD1. CDR1 MNHEY and CDR2 SVGEGT come from the germline V gene. The CDR3 sequence is 13 residues long. Unmatched junction bases numbered 5, after V lost 5 bases and J lost 7 bases. The CDR3: CASSDRQGQPQHF. DNA of the CDR3: TGTGCCAGCAGTGACAGACAGGGCCAGCCCCAGCATTTT.

Remarks on this clonotype: The junction shows a germline mismatch at one end, possibly a read error. The chain links TRBV14 to TRBJ1-6; D is perhaps TRBD1 (5 bases). This CDR3 has 15 amino acids. Germline V lookup: CDR1 SGHDN, CDR2 FVKESK. The CDR3 sequence: CASSQGGRVNSPPHF. The CDR3 nucleotides read TGTGCCAGCAGCCAAGGGGGCAGGGTAAATTCACCCCCCCACTTT. Looking up the rest from reference TRBV14 and TRBJ1-6 gives the full variable domain: EAGVTQFPSHSVIEKGQTVTLRCDPISGHDNLYWYRRVMGKEIKFLLHFVKESKQDESGMPNNRFLAERTGGTYSTLKVQPAELEDSGVYFCASSQGGRVNSPPHFGNGTRLTVT.

This chain uses TRBV12-3 or TRBV12-4 with TRBJ2-3; 8 nucleotides align to TRBD2. Trimming took 3 bases from V and 3 from J; bases not matched to a gene: 8. This CDR3 spans 16 amino acids. The CDR3 region is CASSFRLAGPTDTQYF. In DNA form, the CDR3 reads TGTGCCAGCAGTTTTAGGCTAGCGGGTCCAACAGATACGCAGTATTTT.

As for this clonotype: A read error is possible here, since a much larger clone lies one base away. The V and J genes are TRBV5-1 and TRBJ2-1; 10 bases line up with TRBD2. The CDR3 has 17 residues. Germline loops: CDR1 SGHRS, CDR2 YFSETQ. CDR3 loop: CASSWAGLAGVYNEQSF. The CDR3, as DNA: TGCGCCAGCAGCTGGGCCGGGCTAGCGGGGGTCTACAATGAGCAGTCCTTC.